This T cell receptor beta chain came from a study of cytomegalovirus exposure and HLA in healthy donors. Overall study context: The approximately 600 first-cohort repertoires shared a platform with the approximately 110 validation repertoires, as reported in a later analysis. Study conclusions and caveats: According to a subsequent analysis, TCR clusters from the first cohort were inclined to appear together in the roughly 110 validation repertoires. For most TCR sequences rarity was the rule, although some public TCRs occurred in many donors.

Sequenced by immunoSEQ multiplex PCR; TCRdb stores in-frame clones only, minus some. The repertoire holds some 150,000 clones, about 82% seen once, with roughly 1.9% in the top ten. The donors formed part of the approximately 120-subject validation cohort, distinct from the approximately 670-subject first cohort. Comments on this clone: Its antigen is undetermined.

CDR3 length: 15 residues. Germline CDR1 reads MNHEY; CDR2 reads SVGAGI. V was pared by 0 bases and J by 2 bases, with 10 bases between. The sequence was collected from a human donor in good health. The sequencing sample was made of PBMCs. V and J are TRBV6-5 and TRBJ1-2, with D unresolved. Here the CDR3 DNA reads TGTGCCAGCAGTTACTCGTTCCCGGGAAACTATGGCTACACCTTC. Its protein is CASSYSFPGNYGYTF.